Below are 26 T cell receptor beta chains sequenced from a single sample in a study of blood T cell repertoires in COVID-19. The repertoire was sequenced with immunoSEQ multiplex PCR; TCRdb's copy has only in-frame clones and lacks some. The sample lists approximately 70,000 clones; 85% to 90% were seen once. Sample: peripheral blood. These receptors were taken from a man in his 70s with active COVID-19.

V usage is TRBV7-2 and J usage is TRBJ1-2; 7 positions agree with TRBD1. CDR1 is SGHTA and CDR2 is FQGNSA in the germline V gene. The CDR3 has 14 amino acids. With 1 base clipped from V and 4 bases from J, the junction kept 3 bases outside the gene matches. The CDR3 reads CASSLGPGGYGYTF. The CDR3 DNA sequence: TGTGCCAGCAGCTTAGGGCCAGGGGGCTATGGCTACACCTTC.

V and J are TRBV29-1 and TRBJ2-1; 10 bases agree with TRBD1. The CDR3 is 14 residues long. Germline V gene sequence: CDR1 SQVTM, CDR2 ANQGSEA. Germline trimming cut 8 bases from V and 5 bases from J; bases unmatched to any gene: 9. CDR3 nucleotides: TGCAGCCCAACGACAGGGGGCGCCCACAATGAGCAGTTCTTC. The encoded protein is CSPTTGGAHNEQFF.

DNA for the CDR3: TGTGCCAGCAGCCCTAGCGGGAGTTGGGCAGATACGCAGTATTTT. This sequence encodes CASSPSGSWADTQYF. The J gene is TRBJ2-3, the V gene TRBV3-1 (or the pseudogene TRBV3-2); 10 positions match TRBD2. The CDR3 totals 15 residues. V trimming: 4 bases; J trimming: 4 bases; junction bases outside the gene matches: 5. Germline V CDR1 and CDR2: LGHDT, YNNKEL (reference sequence).

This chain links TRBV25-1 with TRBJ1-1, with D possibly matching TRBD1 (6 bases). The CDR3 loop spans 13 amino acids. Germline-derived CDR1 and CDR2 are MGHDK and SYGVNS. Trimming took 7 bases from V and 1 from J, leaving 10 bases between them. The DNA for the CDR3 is TGTGCCAGCACAGGGGTGGGGAACACTGAAGCTTTCTTT. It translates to CASTGVGNTEAFF.

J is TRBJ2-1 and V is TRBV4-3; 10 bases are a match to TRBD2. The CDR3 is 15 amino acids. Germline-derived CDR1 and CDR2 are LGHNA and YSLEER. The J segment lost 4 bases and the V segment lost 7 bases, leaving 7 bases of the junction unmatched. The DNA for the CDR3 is TGCGCCAGCACGAGCGGGAGGGCCGTATACAATGAGCAGTTCTTC. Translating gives CASTSGRAVYNEQFF.

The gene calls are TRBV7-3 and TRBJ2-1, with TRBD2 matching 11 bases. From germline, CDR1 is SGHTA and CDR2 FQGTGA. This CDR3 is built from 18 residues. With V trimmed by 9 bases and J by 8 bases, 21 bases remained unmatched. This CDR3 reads CASGRSPLLAGVGHEQFF. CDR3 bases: TGTGCCAGTGGGCGGTCGCCGTTACTAGCGGGAGTGGGGCATGAGCAGTTCTTC.

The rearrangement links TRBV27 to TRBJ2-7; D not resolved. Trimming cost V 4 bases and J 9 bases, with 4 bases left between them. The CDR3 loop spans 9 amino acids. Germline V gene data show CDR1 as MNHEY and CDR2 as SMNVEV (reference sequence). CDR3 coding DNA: TGTGCCAGCAGTTGGAGGCAGTACTTC. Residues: CASSWRQYF.

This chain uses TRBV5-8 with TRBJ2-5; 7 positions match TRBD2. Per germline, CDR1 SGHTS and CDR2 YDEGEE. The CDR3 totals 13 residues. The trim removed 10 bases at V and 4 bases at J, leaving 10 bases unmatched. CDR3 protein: CAPRGRGRETQYF. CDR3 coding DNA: TGTGCCCCCCGGGGGAGGGGCAGAGAGACCCAGTACTTC.

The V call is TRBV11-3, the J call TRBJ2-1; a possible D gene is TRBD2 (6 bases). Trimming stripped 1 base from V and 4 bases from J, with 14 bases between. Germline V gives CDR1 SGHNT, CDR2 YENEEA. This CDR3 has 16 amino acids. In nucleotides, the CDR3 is TGTGCCAGCAGCTTAGGGGTAGCGGAGCCTTACAATGAGCAGTTCTTC. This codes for CASSLGVAEPYNEQFF. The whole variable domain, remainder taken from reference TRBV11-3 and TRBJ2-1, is EAGVVQSPRYKIIEKKQPVAFWCNPISGHNTLYWYLQNLGQGPELLIRYENEEAVDDSQLPKDRFSAERLKGVDSTLKIQPAELGDSAVYLCASSLGVAEPYNEQFFGPGTRLTVL.

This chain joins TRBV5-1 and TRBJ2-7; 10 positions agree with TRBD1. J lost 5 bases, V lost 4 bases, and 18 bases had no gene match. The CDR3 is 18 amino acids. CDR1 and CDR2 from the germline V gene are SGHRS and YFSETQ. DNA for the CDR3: TGCGCCAGCAGCAGGGGGGGACAGGGGACGCCGGGAGTCCACGAGCAGTACTTC. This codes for CASSRGGQGTPGVHEQYF.

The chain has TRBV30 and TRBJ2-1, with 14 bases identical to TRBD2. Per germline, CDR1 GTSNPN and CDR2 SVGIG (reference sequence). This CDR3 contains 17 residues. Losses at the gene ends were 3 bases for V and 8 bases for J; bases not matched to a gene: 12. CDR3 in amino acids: CAWRGLAGAGPSDEQFF. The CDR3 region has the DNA TGTGCCTGGAGGGGACTAGCGGGAGCTGGCCCCAGCGATGAGCAGTTCTTC.

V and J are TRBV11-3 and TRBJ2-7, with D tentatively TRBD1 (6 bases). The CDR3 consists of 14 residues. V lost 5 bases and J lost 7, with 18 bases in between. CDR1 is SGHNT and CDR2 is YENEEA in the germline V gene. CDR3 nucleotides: TGTGCCAGCAGCCCAAGGGGGTCCCGGTGGGAGCAGTACTTC. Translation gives CASSPRGSRWEQYF.

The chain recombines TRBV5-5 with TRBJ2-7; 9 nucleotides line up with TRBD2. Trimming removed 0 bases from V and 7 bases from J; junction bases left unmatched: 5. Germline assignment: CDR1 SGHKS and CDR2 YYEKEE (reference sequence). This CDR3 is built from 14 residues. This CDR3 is CASSLAGAGGEQYF. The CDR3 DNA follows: TGTGCCAGCAGCTTGGCCGGGGCGGGGGGGGAGCAGTACTTC.

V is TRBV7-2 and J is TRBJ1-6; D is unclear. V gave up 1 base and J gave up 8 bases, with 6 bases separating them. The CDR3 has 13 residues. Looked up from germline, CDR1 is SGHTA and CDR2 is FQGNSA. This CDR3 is CASSLGADSPLHF. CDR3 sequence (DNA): TGTGCCAGCAGCTTAGGGGCCGATTCACCCCTCCACTTT.

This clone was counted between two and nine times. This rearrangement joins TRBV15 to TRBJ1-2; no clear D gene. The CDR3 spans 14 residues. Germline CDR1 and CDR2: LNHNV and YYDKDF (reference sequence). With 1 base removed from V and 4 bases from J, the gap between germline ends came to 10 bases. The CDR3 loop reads CATSRAPYGYGYTF. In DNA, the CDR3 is TGTGCCACCAGCAGAGCGCCCTACGGCTATGGCTACACCTTC.

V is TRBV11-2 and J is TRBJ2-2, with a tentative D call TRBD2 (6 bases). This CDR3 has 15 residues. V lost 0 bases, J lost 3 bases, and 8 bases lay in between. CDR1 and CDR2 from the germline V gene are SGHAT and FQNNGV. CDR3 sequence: CASSLDGGYTGELFF. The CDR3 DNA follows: TGTGCCAGCAGCTTAGATGGGGGGTACACCGGGGAGCTGTTTTTT.

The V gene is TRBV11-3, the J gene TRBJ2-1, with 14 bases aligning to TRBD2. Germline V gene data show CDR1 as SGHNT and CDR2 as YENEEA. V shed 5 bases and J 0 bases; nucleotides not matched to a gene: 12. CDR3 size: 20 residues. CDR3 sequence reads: CASSQTGLAGGLSSYNEQFF. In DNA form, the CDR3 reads TGTGCCAGCAGCCAAACCGGACTAGCGGGAGGACTGAGCTCCTACAATGAGCAGTTCTTC. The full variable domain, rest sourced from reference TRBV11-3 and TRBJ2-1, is EAGVVQSPRYKIIEKKQPVAFWCNPISGHNTLYWYLQNLGQGPELLIRYENEEAVDDSQLPKDRFSAERLKGVDSTLKIQPAELGDSAVYLCASSQTGLAGGLSSYNEQFFGPGTRLTVL.

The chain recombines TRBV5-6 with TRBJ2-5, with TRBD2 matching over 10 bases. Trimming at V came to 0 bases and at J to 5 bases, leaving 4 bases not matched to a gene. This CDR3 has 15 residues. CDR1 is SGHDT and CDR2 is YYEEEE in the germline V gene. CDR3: CASSLALAGVETQYF. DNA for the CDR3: TGTGCCAGCAGCTTGGCCCTAGCGGGAGTGGAGACCCAGTACTTC.

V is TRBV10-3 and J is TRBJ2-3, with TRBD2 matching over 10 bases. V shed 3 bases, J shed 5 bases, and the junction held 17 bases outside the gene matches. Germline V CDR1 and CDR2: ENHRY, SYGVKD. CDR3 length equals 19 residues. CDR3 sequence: CAISDRGASGRGSLDTQYF. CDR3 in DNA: TGTGCCATCAGTGACCGAGGGGCTAGCGGGAGAGGGTCCTTAGATACGCAGTATTTT.

The CDR3 loop reads CATSDPGGGVLDEQFF. The CDR3, as DNA: TGTGCCACCAGTGACCCGGGGGGGGGCGTATTAGATGAGCAGTTCTTC. The J gene is TRBJ2-1, the V gene TRBV24-1, with 8 bases matching TRBD2. The germline gives CDR1 KGHDR, CDR2 SFDVKD. The V and J ends lost 4 bases and 8 bases, in that order; junction bases with no gene match: 12. The CDR3 covers 16 residues.

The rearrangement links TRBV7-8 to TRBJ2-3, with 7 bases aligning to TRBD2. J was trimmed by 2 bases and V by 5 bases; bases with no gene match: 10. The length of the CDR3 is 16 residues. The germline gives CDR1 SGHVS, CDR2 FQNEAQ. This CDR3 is CASSAQRLAATDTQYF. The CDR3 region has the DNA TGTGCCAGCAGCGCCCAAAGACTAGCCGCCACAGATACGCAGTATTTT.

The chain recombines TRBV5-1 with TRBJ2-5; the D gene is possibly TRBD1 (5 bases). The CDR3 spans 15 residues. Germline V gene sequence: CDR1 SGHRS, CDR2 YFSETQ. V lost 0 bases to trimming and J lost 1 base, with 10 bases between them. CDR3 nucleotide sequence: TGCGCCAGCAGCTTGGGGCGGACACCCCAAGAGACCCAGTACTTC. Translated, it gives CASSLGRTPQETQYF.

CDR3 protein: CASSQDPSPRGLDTQYF. For the CDR3, the DNA is TGTGCCAGCAGCCAAGATCCGAGCCCCCGGGGTTTAGATACGCAGTATTTT. The V gene is TRBV3-1 (or the pseudogene TRBV3-2), the J gene TRBJ2-3, with D perhaps TRBD2 (5 bases). The V gene's germline CDR1 is LGHDT and CDR2 YNNKEL (reference sequence). V was pared by 0 bases and J by 5 bases, with 18 bases between. The CDR3 consists of 17 residues.

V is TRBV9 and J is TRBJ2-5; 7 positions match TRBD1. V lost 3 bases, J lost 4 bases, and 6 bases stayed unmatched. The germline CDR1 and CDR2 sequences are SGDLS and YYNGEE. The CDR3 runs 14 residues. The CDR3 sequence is CASSGHRGVETQYF. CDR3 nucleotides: TGTGCCAGCAGCGGTCACAGGGGAGTAGAGACCCAGTACTTC.

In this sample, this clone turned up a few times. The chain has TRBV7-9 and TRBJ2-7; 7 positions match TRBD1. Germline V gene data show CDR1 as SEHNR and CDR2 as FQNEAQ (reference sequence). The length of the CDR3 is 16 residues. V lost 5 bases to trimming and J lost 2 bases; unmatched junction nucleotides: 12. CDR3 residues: CASSPWGDRATYEQYF. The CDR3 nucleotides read TGTGCCAGCAGCCCCTGGGGAGACAGGGCCACCTACGAGCAGTACTTC.

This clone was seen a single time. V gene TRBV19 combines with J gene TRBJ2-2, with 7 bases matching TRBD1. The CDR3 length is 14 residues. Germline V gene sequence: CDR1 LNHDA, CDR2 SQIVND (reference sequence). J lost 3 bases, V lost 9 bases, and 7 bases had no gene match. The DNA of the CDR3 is TGTGCCAGCGGAGCGCAGGGGGACACCGGGGAGCTGTTTTTT. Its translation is CASGAQGDTGELFF.